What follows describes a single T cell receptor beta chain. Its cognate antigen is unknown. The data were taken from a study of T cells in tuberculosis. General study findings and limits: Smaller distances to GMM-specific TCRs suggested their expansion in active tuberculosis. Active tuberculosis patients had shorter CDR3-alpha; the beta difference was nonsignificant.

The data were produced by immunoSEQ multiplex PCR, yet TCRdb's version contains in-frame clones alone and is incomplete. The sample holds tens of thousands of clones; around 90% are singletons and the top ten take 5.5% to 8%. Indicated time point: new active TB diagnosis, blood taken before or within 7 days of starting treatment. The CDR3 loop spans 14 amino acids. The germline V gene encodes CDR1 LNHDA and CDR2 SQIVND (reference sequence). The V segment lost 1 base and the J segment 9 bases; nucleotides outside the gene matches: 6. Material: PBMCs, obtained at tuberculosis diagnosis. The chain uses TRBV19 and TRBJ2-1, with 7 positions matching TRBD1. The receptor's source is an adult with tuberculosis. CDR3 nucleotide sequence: TGTGCCAGTAGTATAGGAACAGGGGTGGGTGAGCAGTTCTTC. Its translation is CASSIGTGVGEQFF.